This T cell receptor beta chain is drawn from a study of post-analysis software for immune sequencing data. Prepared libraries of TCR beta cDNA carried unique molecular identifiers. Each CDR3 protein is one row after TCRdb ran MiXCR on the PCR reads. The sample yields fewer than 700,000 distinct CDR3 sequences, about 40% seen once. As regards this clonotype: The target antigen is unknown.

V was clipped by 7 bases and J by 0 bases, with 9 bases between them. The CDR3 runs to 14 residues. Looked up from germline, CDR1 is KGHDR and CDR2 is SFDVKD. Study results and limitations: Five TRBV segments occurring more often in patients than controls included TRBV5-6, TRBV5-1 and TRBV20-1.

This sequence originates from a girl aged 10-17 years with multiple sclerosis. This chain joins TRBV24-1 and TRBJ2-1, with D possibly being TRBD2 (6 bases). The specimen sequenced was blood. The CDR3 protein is CATSGRYSYNEQFF. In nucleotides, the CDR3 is TGTGCCACCAGCGGGAGATACTCCTACAATGAGCAGTTCTTC.